The 24 T cell receptor beta chains below all came from one sample that was sequenced in a study of CD8 T cells in ankylosing spondylitis. TCRdb reprocessed the 5' RACE reads with MiXCR, giving one entry per CDR3 protein. The data hold roughly 250,000 distinct CDR3 sequences, with around 7.8% observed a single time. The source material was blood, either unsorted or a sorted T cell fraction (not recorded which). All receptors derive from a male donor with ankylosing spondylitis or in good health (not recorded which).

This clonotype appeared many times. The chain employs TRBV7-8 and TRBJ1-5; D is uncertain. This CDR3 has 16 residues. Germline V gives CDR1 SGHVS, CDR2 FQNEAQ. V was clipped by 1 base and J by 2 bases, with 12 bases between them. In DNA form, the CDR3 reads TGTGCCAGCAGCTTAGAAGGTGGCGGGGGCAATCAGCCCCAGCATTTT. Amino acid sequence: CASSLEGGGGNQPQHF.

This clonotype was picked up a small number of times. This chain uses TRBV5-6 with TRBJ2-7; TRBD2 agrees at 7 bases. Looked up from germline, CDR1 is SGHDT and CDR2 is YYEEEE. V lost 1 base and J lost 7; bases outside the gene matches: 8. CDR3 length: 14 residues. The CDR3 loop reads CASSLSLQGGEQYF. The CDR3 DNA reads TGTGCCAGCAGCTTGTCCCTGCAGGGAGGGGAGCAGTACTTC.

This clonotype has at least ten counts. The chain recombines TRBV5-1 with TRBJ1-1; a weak D match, TRBD1 (5 bases). The CDR3 runs to 14 residues. V was shortened by 0 bases and J by 4 bases, with 10 bases between the two germline ends. The V gene's germline CDR1 is SGHRS and CDR2 YFSETQ. The chain's CDR3 is CASSLEGELTEAFF. CDR3 DNA: TGCGCCAGCAGCTTGGAAGGGGAGCTCACTGAAGCTTTCTTT.

The rearrangement links TRBV20-1 to TRBJ2-2; TRBD1 agrees at 10 bases. V gave up 0 bases and J gave up 6 bases; unmatched junction bases: 10. Germline CDR1 reads DFQATT; CDR2 reads SNEGSKA (reference sequence). The CDR3 extends over 17 amino acids. CDR3 nucleotides: TGCAGTGCTAGAGATACCCAGACAGGGGGCATCGCCGGGGAGCTGTTTTTT. It is translated as CSARDTQTGGIAGELFF.

This clonotype was detected many times. The genes are TRBV2 and TRBJ1-6; 8 bases map to TRBD1. The CDR3 covers 14 residues. Germline CDR1 reads SNHLY; CDR2 reads FYNNEI. V shed 4 bases, J shed 9 bases, and the junction held 5 bases outside the gene matches. Written as DNA, the CDR3 is TGTGCCAGCAGTGTAGGACAGGGCCTTTCACCCCTCCACTTT. It is translated as CASSVGQGLSPLHF.

The chain recombines TRBV25-1 with TRBJ2-6; D is ambiguous. Germline-derived CDR1 and CDR2 are MGHDK and SYGVNS. The CDR3 length is 16 residues. V was clipped by 3 bases and J by 0 bases, with 9 bases between them. The CDR3 reads CASSESGGSGANVLTF. The CDR3 nucleotides read TGTGCCAGCAGTGAGTCCGGTGGCTCTGGGGCCAACGTCCTGACTTTC.

The chain couples TRBV5-4 to TRBJ2-7; 8 bases are a match to TRBD2. The trim removed 5 bases at V and 5 bases at J, leaving 6 bases unmatched. This CDR3 is built from 13 residues. CDR1 SGHNT and CDR2 YYREEE come from the germline V gene (reference sequence). This CDR3 is CASSSGKGDEQYF. The DNA of the CDR3 is TGTGCCAGCAGTAGCGGGAAGGGCGACGAGCAGTACTTC.

This clonotype was detected a few times. The chain recombines TRBV7-8 with TRBJ2-2, with D perhaps TRBD2 (6 bases). Germline CDR1 and CDR2: SGHVS and FQNEAQ. Trimming removed 0 bases from V and 4 bases from J, with 12 bases in between. The CDR3 sequence is 16 residues long. CDR3 loop: CASSLAAGFSTGELFF. In DNA form, the CDR3 reads TGTGCCAGCAGCTTAGCGGCGGGGTTTAGCACCGGGGAGCTGTTTTTT.

Ten or more counts support this clonotype. This chain joins TRBV13 and TRBJ1-1; 7 positions match TRBD1. The junction had 5 bases not matched to a gene; V was cut back by 2 bases and J by 8 bases. This CDR3 has 13 amino acids. From germline, CDR1 is PRHDT and CDR2 FYEKMQ (reference sequence). The CDR3 DNA reads TGTGCCAGCAGCTTACTGGGACAGAGGGAAGCTTTCTTT. It encodes CASSLLGQREAFF. The full variable domain, completed using reference TRBV13 and TRBJ1-1, is AAGVIQSPRHLIKEKRETATLKCYPIPRHDTVYWYQQGPGQDPQFLISFYEKMQSDKGSIPDRFSAQQFSDYHSELNMSSLELGDSALYFCASSLLGQREAFFGQGTRLTVV.

This clonotype appeared many times. The V and J genes are TRBV5-1 and TRBJ2-2; 7 nucleotides line up with TRBD2. Germline V gene sequence: CDR1 SGHRS, CDR2 YFSETQ. This CDR3 spans 14 amino acids. The ends lost 5 bases at V and 2 bases at J; junction bases unmatched: 3. CDR3 sequence: CASRLADNTGELFF. The DNA for the CDR3 is TGCGCCAGCAGGCTAGCGGATAACACCGGGGAGCTGTTTTTT.

In this sample, this clonotype turned up many times. The chain uses TRBV15 and TRBJ2-7; D uncertain. The CDR3 is 14 amino acids. V dropped 0 bases and J dropped 2 bases, with 8 bases sitting between them. Germline V gives CDR1 LNHNV, CDR2 YYDKDF (reference sequence). The CDR3 coding sequence is TGTGCCACCAGCAGAGATTACAATCCCTACGAGCAGTACTTC. This translates into CATSRDYNPYEQYF. Filled out from reference TRBV15 and TRBJ2-7, the complete variable domain reads DAMVIQNPRYQVTQFGKPVTLSCSQTLNHNVMYWYQQKSSQAPKLLFHYYDKDFNNEADTPDNFQSRRPNTSFCFLDIRSPGLGDTAMYLCATSRDYNPYEQYFGPGTRLTVT.

This clonotype was counted between two and nine times. The chain uses TRBV9 and TRBJ2-7; tentatively, D is TRBD1 (5 bases). Trimming took off 3 bases at V and 0 bases at J, with 7 bases between the two ends. The germline V gene encodes CDR1 SGDLS and CDR2 YYNGEE. The CDR3 covers 13 residues. The CDR3, as DNA: TGTGCCAGCAGCGGGGGCCCCTCCTACGAGCAGTACTTC. This sequence encodes CASSGGPSYEQYF.

This clonotype was found many times. The chain recombines TRBV20-1 with TRBJ1-4; D gene ambiguous. The germline V gene encodes CDR1 DFQATT and CDR2 SNEGSKA (reference sequence). The V end was cut by 1 base, the J end by 0 bases, with 6 bases between. The CDR3 is 14 residues long. The CDR3 DNA follows: TGCAGTGCTAGAGTGGGCTCAACTAATGAAAAACTGTTTTTT. Protein product: CSARVGSTNEKLFF.

The sample holds many counts of this clonotype. This chain links TRBV20-1 with TRBJ2-3, with D unclear. V dropped 7 bases and J dropped 3 bases, with 17 bases sitting between them. The CDR3 totals 14 residues. Germline V lookup: CDR1 DFQATT, CDR2 SNEGSKA (reference sequence). The CDR3 sequence is CSVTPQIATDTQYF. DNA of the CDR3: TGCAGTGTCACCCCTCAGATAGCAACAGATACGCAGTATTTT.

This clonotype was seen ten or more times. The rearrangement uses TRBV30 and TRBJ1-1; D gene unclear. Germline CDR1 GTSNPN, CDR2 SVGIG (reference sequence). V lost 0 bases and J 1 base, leaving 9 bases between the germline ends. The CDR3 contains 14 residues. This chain's CDR3 is CAWSVRPRNTEAFF. The CDR3 coding sequence is TGTGCCTGGAGTGTGCGACCTAGGAACACTGAAGCTTTCTTT.

Only a few counts were recorded for this clonotype. The chain has TRBV7-3 and TRBJ1-2, with 7 positions matching TRBD1. CDR1 and CDR2 (germline): SGHTA, FQGTGA. Trimming took 2 bases from V and 8 from J; bases not matched to a gene: 5. This CDR3 has 13 amino acids. The CDR3 sequence: CASSLHTGDGYTF. The CDR3 nucleotides read TGTGCCAGCAGCTTACACACAGGGGACGGCTACACCTTC.

This chain joins TRBV15 and TRBJ2-1, with D tentatively TRBD2 (5 bases). The germline V gene has CDR1 LNHNV and CDR2 YYDKDF (reference sequence). V shed 4 bases and J shed 0 bases, with 16 bases lying between them. This CDR3 comprises 17 residues. CDR3 in amino acids: CATSTYRSGSSYNEQFF. Written as DNA, the CDR3 is TGTGCCACCAGCACGTACCGGAGCGGAAGCTCCTACAATGAGCAGTTCTTC.

This clonotype occurred many times. The CDR3 DNA follows: TGCGCCAGCAGCTTAAGCGGGGAGAGCACCGGGGAGCTGTTTTTT. It yields the protein CASSLSGESTGELFF. This sequence joins TRBV5-1 and TRBJ2-2; TRBD2 aligns across 7 bases. The V gene end was trimmed by 2 bases and the J gene end by 4 bases; junction bases not matched to a gene: 5. In germline, CDR1 is SGHRS, CDR2 YFSETQ. The length of the CDR3 is 15 residues.

On this clonotype: At one end, the junction sequence differs from germline, possibly due to a read error. The chain links TRBV20-1 to TRBJ1-1; the D gene is possibly TRBD1 (6 bases). The CDR3 is 13 amino acids. Germline V gene lookup returns CDR1 DFQATT and CDR2 SNEGSKA (reference sequence). The CDR3 DNA reads as TGCAGTGCCAGAGGGGGGCTCTGGACTGAAGCTTTCTTT. It codes for CSARGGLWTEAFF.

This clonotype appeared many times. The chain links TRBV7-9 to TRBJ2-1; 9 nucleotides line up with TRBD1. The CDR3 sequence is 15 residues long. Germline trimming cut 1 base from V and 6 bases from J; bases unmatched to any gene: 4. CDR1 is SEHNR and CDR2 is FQNEAQ in the germline V gene (reference sequence). This chain's CDR3 is CASSLVGQGSNEQFF. The CDR3 DNA follows: TGTGCCAGCAGCTTAGTAGGACAGGGGTCCAATGAGCAGTTCTTC.

This clonotype was seen repeatedly, ten times or more. In DNA, the CDR3 is TGTGCCAGCAGCCAGGGGGCCGCCACTGAAGCTTTCTTT. Translated: CASSQGAATEAFF. This chain joins TRBV7-2 and TRBJ1-1, with TRBD1 matching over 8 bases. Germline V gene sequence: CDR1 SGHTA, CDR2 FQGNSA. After removal of 5 bases from V and 4 bases from J, the junction contained 3 bases not matched to a gene. The CDR3 covers 13 residues.

In this sample, this clonotype turned up many times. The chain joins TRBV9 to TRBJ2-3, with D unclear. The V end lost 1 base, the J end lost 6 bases, and 12 bases lay between the germline ends. This CDR3 has 14 residues. The germline V gene encodes CDR1 SGDLS and CDR2 YYNGEE. DNA of the CDR3: TGTGCCAGCAGCGTATCGGCCGCTTGGGATACGCAGTATTTT. This gives the protein CASSVSAAWDTQYF. The full variable domain, completed using reference TRBV9 and TRBJ2-3, is DSGVTQTPKHLITATGQRVTLRCSPRSGDLSVYWYQQSLDQGLQFLIQYYNGEERAKGNILERFSAQQFPDLHSELNLSSLELGDSALYFCASSVSAAWDTQYFGPGTRLTVL.

In its sample, this clonotype was seen many times. The chain links TRBV5-1 to TRBJ2-7, with 8 nucleotides matching TRBD2. Trimming cost V 2 bases and J 0 bases; bases outside gene matches: 1. The CDR3 spans 14 residues. The germline gives CDR1 SGHRS, CDR2 YFSETQ. The CDR3: CASSFLAGSYEQYF. The CDR3, as DNA: TGCGCCAGCAGCTTTCTAGCGGGCTCCTACGAGCAGTACTTC.

This clonotype was recorded many times. The chain couples TRBV7-9 to TRBJ2-7, with D uncertain. CDR1 and CDR2 (germline): SEHNR, FQNEAQ (reference sequence). The CDR3 contains 13 residues. The V and J ends lost 5 bases and 0 bases respectively, with 8 bases between them. The CDR3 DNA reads TGTGCCAGCAGCCCCTCGCCCTCCTACGAGCAGTACTTC. The encoded protein is CASSPSPSYEQYF.